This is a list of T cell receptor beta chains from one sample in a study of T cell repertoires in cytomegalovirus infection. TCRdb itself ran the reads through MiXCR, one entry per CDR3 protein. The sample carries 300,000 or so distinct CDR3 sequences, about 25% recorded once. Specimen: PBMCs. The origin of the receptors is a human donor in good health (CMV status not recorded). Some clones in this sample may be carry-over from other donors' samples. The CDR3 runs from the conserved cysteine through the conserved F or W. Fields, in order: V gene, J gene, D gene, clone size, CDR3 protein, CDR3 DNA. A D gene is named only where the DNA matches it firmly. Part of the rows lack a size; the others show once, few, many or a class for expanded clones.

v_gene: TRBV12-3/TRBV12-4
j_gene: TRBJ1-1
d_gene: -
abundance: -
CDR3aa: CASSFNGRTEAFF
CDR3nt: TGTGCCAGCAGTTTTAACGGTCGCACTGAAGCTTTCTTT

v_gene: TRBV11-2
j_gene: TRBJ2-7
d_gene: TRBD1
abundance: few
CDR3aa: CASSLDRTGVYEQYF
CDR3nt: TGTGCCAGCAGCTTAGACCGGACAGGGGTCTACGAGCAGTACTTC

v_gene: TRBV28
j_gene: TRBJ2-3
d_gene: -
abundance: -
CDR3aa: CASSFGDLTTDTQYF
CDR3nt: TGTGCCAGCAGTTTCGGGGACCTAACCACGGATACGCAGTATTTT

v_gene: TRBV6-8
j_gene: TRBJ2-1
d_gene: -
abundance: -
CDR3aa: CASSYHGDEQFF
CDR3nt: TGTGCCAGCAGTTACCACGGGGATGAGCAGTTCTTC

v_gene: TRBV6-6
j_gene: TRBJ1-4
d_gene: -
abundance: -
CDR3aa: CASSGGWNEKLFF
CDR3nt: TGTGCCAGCAGTGGGGGGTGGAATGAAAAACTGTTTTTT

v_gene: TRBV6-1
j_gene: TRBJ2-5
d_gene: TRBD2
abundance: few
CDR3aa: CASRQTSGGGETQYF
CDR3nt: TGTGCCAGCAGACAGACTAGCGGGGGCGGTGAGACCCAGTACTTC

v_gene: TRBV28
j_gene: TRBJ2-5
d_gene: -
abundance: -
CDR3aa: CASSFPTGIQETQYF
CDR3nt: TGTGCCAGCAGTTTCCCAACAGGGATCCAAGAGACCCAGTACTTC

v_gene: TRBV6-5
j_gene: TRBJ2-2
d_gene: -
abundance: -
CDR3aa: CASKGNSHTGELFF
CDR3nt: TGTGCCAGCAAAGGGAACTCACACACCGGGGAGCTGTTTTTT

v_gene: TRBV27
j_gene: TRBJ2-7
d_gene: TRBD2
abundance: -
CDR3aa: CASRGTSVAGVQYF
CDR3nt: TGTGCCAGCAGGGGGACTAGCGTCGCGGGTGTGCAGTACTTC

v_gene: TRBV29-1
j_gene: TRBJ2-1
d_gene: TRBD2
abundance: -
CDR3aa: CSVETSGRTREQFF
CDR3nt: TGCAGCGTGGAGACTAGCGGGAGGACGCGTGAGCAGTTCTTC